Following are 28 T cell receptor beta chains from one sample sequenced in a study of neoadjuvant anti-PD-1 for oral cavity cancer. This table comes from immunoSEQ multiplex PCR, and its TCRdb copy is limited to in-frame clones, with some not included. Of some 14,000 clones listed, around 70% were seen once; the top ten hold roughly 3.2%. The time point is: after neoadjuvant nivolumab, at surgical resection. Sequences were derived from PBMCs, sampled after nivolumab (anti-PD-1) treatment. These receptors were collected from a person aged 35-79 years with oral cavity squamous cell carcinoma.

Regarding this clone: At one end the junction does not follow the germline gene, possibly because of a read error. The chain is built from TRBV19 and TRBJ2-7; 10 positions match TRBD1. The CDR3 runs to 15 residues. Germline V gives CDR1 LNHDA, CDR2 SQIVND (reference sequence). CDR3 DNA: TGTGCCAGTAGTGCAGGGACAGGGGATCCCTACGGGCAGTACTTC. It is translated as CASSAGTGDPYGQYF.

V usage is TRBV19 and J usage is TRBJ1-5; TRBD1 aligns across 7 bases. The V gene end was trimmed by 4 bases and the J gene end by 0 bases; junction bases not matched to a gene: 3. CDR1 LNHDA and CDR2 SQIVND come from the germline V gene (reference sequence). The length of the CDR3 is 15 residues. The CDR3 DNA reads TGTGCCAGTAGTACGGGACAGAATAGCAATCAGCCCCAGCATTTT. It encodes CASSTGQNSNQPQHF. Using reference TRBV19 and TRBJ1-5 for the parts outside the CDR3, the full variable domain is DGGITQSPKYLFRKEGQNVTLSCEQNLNHDAMYWYRQDPGQGLRLIYYSQIVNDFQKGDIAEGYSVSREKKESFPLTVTSAQKNPTAFYLCASSTGQNSNQPQHFGDGTRLSIL.

The chain uses TRBV7-9 and TRBJ1-4; the D is unclear. The CDR3 loop spans 16 amino acids. The germline V gene encodes CDR1 SEHNR and CDR2 FQNEAQ (reference sequence). Trimming pared 1 base from V and 0 bases from J, leaving 9 bases between. The DNA for the CDR3 is TGTGCCAGCAGCTTAGGAGGAGGCGCAACTAATGAAAAACTGTTTTTT. It specifies CASSLGGGATNEKLFF.

This CDR3 reads CASSPSTGLAGELFF. The CDR3 nucleotides are TGTGCCAGCAGCCCCTCAACAGGGTTGGCCGGGGAGCTGTTTTTT. The chain has TRBV6-6 and TRBJ2-2; D perhaps matches TRBD1 (6 bases). Trimming removed 6 bases from V and 6 bases from J, with 17 bases in between. The CDR3 runs 15 residues. CDR1 and CDR2 (germline): MNHNY, SVGAGI (reference sequence).

The CDR3 DNA is TGTGCCAGCAGCCTACAGGGGTCGAACACTGAAGCTTTCTTT. Amino acids: CASSLQGSNTEAFF. The chain has TRBV7-2 and TRBJ1-1; 7 nucleotides match TRBD1. The length of the CDR3 is 14 residues. CDR1 and CDR2 from the germline V gene are SGHTA and FQGNSA. V trimming: 5 bases; J trimming: 1 base; junction bases outside the gene matches: 4. The full variable domain, rest sourced from reference TRBV7-2 and TRBJ1-1, is GAGVSQSPSNKVTEKGKDVELRCDPISGHTALYWYRQSLGQGLEFLIYFQGNSAPDKSGLPSDRFSAERTGGSVSTLTIQRTQQEDSAVYLCASSLQGSNTEAFFGQGTRLTVV.

This sequence joins TRBV4-1 and TRBJ1-3; D may be TRBD1 (5 bases). V was trimmed by 0 bases and J by 1 base, leaving 10 bases between them. CDR1 MGHRA and CDR2 YSYEKL come from the germline V gene. The CDR3 contains 16 residues. As DNA, the CDR3 is TGCGCCAGCAGCCAAGATCGCGGGGGGTCTGGAAACACCATATATTTT. Amino acid sequence: CASSQDRGGSGNTIYF.

The rearrangement uses TRBV11-2 and TRBJ1-4; 10 nucleotides match TRBD1. The V gene's germline CDR1 is SGHAT and CDR2 FQNNGV. The CDR3 extends over 14 amino acids. J gave up 8 bases and V 4 bases, and 4 bases lay outside the gene matches. CDR3 nucleotides: TGTGCCAGCAGCTGGGGACAGGGGTACGAAAAACTGTTTTTT. Amino acid sequence: CASSWGQGYEKLFF. Looking up the rest from reference TRBV11-2 and TRBJ1-4 gives the full variable domain: EAGVAQSPRYKIIEKRQSVAFWCNPISGHATLYWYQQILGQGPKLLIQFQNNGVVDDSQLPKDRFSAERLKGVDSTLKIQPAKLEDSAVYLCASSWGQGYEKLFFGSGTQLSVL.

A few counts support this clone. This chain connects TRBV28 to TRBJ1-1, with D maybe TRBD1 (6 bases). The CDR3 runs 13 residues. Germline CDR1 MDHEN, CDR2 SYDVKM. The V gene lost 6 bases and the J gene lost 1 base, with 9 bases spanning the gap. The CDR3 DNA sequence: TGTGCCAGCAGAGGGACACCGAACACTGAAGCTTTCTTT. Amino acids: CASRGTPNTEAFF.

This chain connects TRBV19 to TRBJ1-5; D is undetermined. The V gene lost 6 bases and the J gene lost 2 bases, with 11 bases spanning the gap. The CDR3 covers 14 residues. CDR1 is LNHDA and CDR2 is SQIVND in the germline V gene (reference sequence). The CDR3 bases are TGTGCCAGTAGCGTGAATTATGGCAATCAGCCCCAGCATTTT. This sequence encodes CASSVNYGNQPQHF. Using reference TRBV19 and TRBJ1-5 for the parts outside the CDR3, the full variable domain is DGGITQSPKYLFRKEGQNVTLSCEQNLNHDAMYWYRQDPGQGLRLIYYSQIVNDFQKGDIAEGYSVSREKKESFPLTVTSAQKNPTAFYLCASSVNYGNQPQHFGDGTRLSIL.

The chain couples TRBV7-8 to TRBJ1-2, with a weak D call TRBD1 (6 bases). V was cut by 1 base and J by 4 bases, with 19 bases left in between. This CDR3 has 17 residues. Germline CDR1 reads SGHVS; CDR2 reads FQNEAQ. CDR3 DNA sequence: TGTGCCAGCAGCTTAGTTGGTAGGGGGGTGTCCAGCTATGGCTACACCTTC. Translating gives CASSLVGRGVSSYGYTF. Full variable domain (outside the CDR3, taken from reference TRBV7-8 and TRBJ1-2): GAGVSQSPRYKVAKRGQDVALRCDPISGHVSLFWYQQALGQGPEFLTYFQNEAQLDKSGLPSDRFFAERPEGSVSTLKIQRTQQEDSAVYLCASSLVGRGVSSYGYTFGSGTRLTVV.

The chain combines TRBV2 with TRBJ1-4; the D gene is possibly TRBD1 (6 bases). The V end was cut by 7 bases, the J end by 7 bases, with 16 bases between. CDR1 is SNHLY, CDR2 FYNNEI, per germline. The CDR3 has 14 residues. CDR3 sequence: CASIDRTGGEKLFF. As DNA, the CDR3 is TGTGCCAGCATTGACAGGACCGGGGGTGAAAAACTGTTTTTT.

DNA of the CDR3: TGTGCCAGCGCAATAGCCAAAAACATTCAGTACTTC. Its protein is CASAIAKNIQYF. The chain employs TRBV6-1 and TRBJ2-4; D unresolved. The germline gives CDR1 MNHNS, CDR2 SASEGT. The CDR3 length is 12 residues. The V end lost 8 bases, the J end lost 0 bases, and 5 bases lay between the germline ends.

There are a few counts of this clone. The chain carries TRBV6-1 and TRBJ1-2; unclear D gene. V lost 2 bases and J 3 bases, leaving 13 bases between the germline ends. Germline CDR1 MNHNS, CDR2 SASEGT. The CDR3 has 15 residues. The CDR3: CASSEPSGRHYGYTF. For the CDR3, the DNA is TGTGCCAGCAGTGAACCCTCCGGACGACACTATGGCTACACCTTC.

This sequence joins TRBV6-6 and TRBJ2-1; unclear D gene. V was trimmed by 0 bases and J by 4 bases, leaving 7 bases between them. The CDR3 runs 14 residues. Germline-derived CDR1 and CDR2 are MNHNY and SVGAGI (reference sequence). This CDR3 is CASSYSRVYNEQFF. The CDR3 DNA is TGTGCCAGCAGTTACTCGAGAGTTTACAATGAGCAGTTCTTC.

The CDR3 bases are TGTGCCAGCAGCTCTAGTGTACCCGGGGGAATTCCCAATGAGCAGTTCTTC. Translation gives CASSSSVPGGIPNEQFF. The chain is built from TRBV7-6 and TRBJ2-1; D possibly corresponds to TRBD2 (6 bases). Germline loops: CDR1 SGHVS, CDR2 FNYEAQ. This CDR3 region has 17 residues. V gave up 4 bases and J gave up 6 bases, with 22 bases separating them.

The chain has TRBV25-1 and TRBJ1-1; no clear D. Looked up from germline, CDR1 is MGHDK and CDR2 is SYGVNS. This CDR3 spans 13 amino acids. With 5 bases removed from V and 1 base from J, the gap between germline ends came to 8 bases. The CDR3 sequence is CASSHPPNTEAFF. CDR3 DNA sequence: TGTGCCAGCAGTCACCCACCGAACACTGAAGCTTTCTTT.

This clone was seen a single time. V is TRBV10-3 and J is TRBJ2-1; TRBD2 matches at 10 bases. Germline CDR1 and CDR2: ENHRY and SYGVKD. V gave up 0 bases and J gave up 9 bases; unmatched junction bases: 8. The CDR3 runs to 16 residues. The CDR3 DNA reads as TGTGCCATCAGTGAGTCATCCGGACTAGCGGTAGGTGAGCAGTTCTTC. This codes for CAISESSGLAVGEQFF.

The chain couples TRBV28 to TRBJ1-3, with unresolved D. The germline V and J ends were trimmed by 6 bases and 0 bases, with 9 bases remaining between them. CDR1 MDHEN and CDR2 SYDVKM come from the germline V gene. The CDR3 length is 14 residues. The DNA of the CDR3 is TGTGCCAGCAGAACAGCTAACTCTGGAAACACCATATATTTT. Translation: CASRTANSGNTIYF. Combining the CDR3 with reference TRBV28 and TRBJ1-3 gives the whole variable domain DVKVTQSSRYLVKRTGEKVFLECVQDMDHENMFWYRQDPGLGLRLIYFSYDVKMKEKGDIPEGYSVSREKKERFSLILESASTNQTSMYLCASRTANSGNTIYFGEGSWLTVV.

V gene TRBV7-8 combines with J gene TRBJ2-3; possibly TRBD2 for D (5 bases). Trimming took off 4 bases at V and 4 bases at J, with 9 bases between the two ends. From germline, CDR1 is SGHVS and CDR2 FQNEAQ. The CDR3 runs 13 residues. The CDR3 loop reads CASSYGAADTQYF. The CDR3, as DNA: TGTGCCAGCAGCTATGGAGCGGCAGATACGCAGTATTTT.

The rearrangement links TRBV7-2 to TRBJ2-1; 14 nucleotides match TRBD2. Germline V gene lookup returns CDR1 SGHTA and CDR2 FQGNSA. V trimming: 2 bases; J trimming: 8 bases; junction bases outside the gene matches: 5. The CDR3 has 16 amino acids. CDR3 region: CASSLRLAGGRHEQFF. CDR3 nucleotides: TGTGCCAGCAGCTTACGACTAGCGGGAGGGCGGCATGAGCAGTTCTTC.

This chain connects TRBV11-2 to TRBJ2-2, with 7 positions matching TRBD2. CDR3 length equals 16 residues. The germline CDR1 and CDR2 sequences are SGHAT and FQNNGV. V was pared by 3 bases and J by 6 bases, with 10 bases of the junction left unmatched. The DNA of the CDR3 is TGTGCCAGCAGCTTGGGCGGGAGTTATCGATCCGGGGAGCTGTTTTTT. Its protein product is CASSLGGSYRSGELFF. Looking up the rest from reference TRBV11-2 and TRBJ2-2 gives the full variable domain: EAGVAQSPRYKIIEKRQSVAFWCNPISGHATLYWYQQILGQGPKLLIQFQNNGVVDDSQLPKDRFSAERLKGVDSTLKIQPAKLEDSAVYLCASSLGGSYRSGELFFGEGSRLTVL.

V is TRBV9 and J is TRBJ2-3, with TRBD2 as a possible D gene (6 bases). The CDR3 runs 14 residues. Per the germline V gene, CDR1 is SGDLS and CDR2 is YYNGEE. The V end lost 0 bases, the J end lost 4 bases, and 9 bases lay between the germline ends. The CDR3 region has the DNA TGTGCCAGCAGCGTAGCGGGAGTTGCAGATACGCAGTATTTT. It is translated as CASSVAGVADTQYF. Filled out from reference TRBV9 and TRBJ2-3, the complete variable domain reads DSGVTQTPKHLITATGQRVTLRCSPRSGDLSVYWYQQSLDQGLQFLIQYYNGEERAKGNILERFSAQQFPDLHSELNLSSLELGDSALYFCASSVAGVADTQYFGPGTRLTVL.

This chain connects TRBV5-6 to TRBJ2-7; D not certain. CDR1 is SGHDT, CDR2 YYEEEE, per germline. The length of the CDR3 is 11 residues. Trimming left V 0 bases short and J 11 bases short, with 9 bases between. CDR3 sequence (DNA): TGTGCCAGCAGCTTGGTCAGGAAGGAGTACTTC. Translation gives CASSLVRKEYF.

This clone has just one count. The chain links TRBV11-2 to TRBJ2-3, with D unresolved. Trimming stripped 4 bases from V and 0 bases from J, with 11 bases between. Germline V gene data show CDR1 as SGHAT and CDR2 as FQNNGV. CDR3 length: 15 residues. This CDR3 reads CASSSGPKSTDTQYF. In DNA form, the CDR3 reads TGTGCCAGCAGCTCAGGTCCTAAAAGCACAGATACGCAGTATTTT.

The chain recombines TRBV11-2 with TRBJ2-3; TRBD2 matches at 10 bases. Looked up from germline, CDR1 is SGHAT and CDR2 is FQNNGV. J was trimmed by 4 bases and V by 4 bases; bases with no gene match: 2. This CDR3 is 14 amino acids long. The CDR3 DNA sequence: TGTGCCAGCAGCTCCCTAGCGGGAGCAGATACGCAGTATTTT. Translating it yields CASSSLAGADTQYF.

The J gene is TRBJ2-1, the V gene TRBV6-5; 9 positions match TRBD2. Looked up from germline, CDR1 is MNHEY and CDR2 is SVGAGI. The CDR3 totals 14 residues. The trim removed 7 bases at V and 4 bases at J, leaving 5 bases unmatched. This CDR3 is CASTSSGGYNEQFF. CDR3 DNA sequence: TGTGCCAGCACGAGTAGCGGGGGATACAATGAGCAGTTCTTC.

V and J are TRBV19 and TRBJ2-2, with 7 bases fitting TRBD1. V shed 6 bases, J shed 2 bases, and the junction held 12 bases outside the gene matches. Germline assignment: CDR1 LNHDA and CDR2 SQIVND (reference sequence). The CDR3 contains 17 residues. CDR3 sequence reads: CASSLTGTQKNTGELFF. The CDR3 bases are TGTGCCAGTAGCCTGACAGGGACCCAAAAAAACACCGGGGAGCTGTTTTTT.

The V and J genes are TRBV2 and TRBJ2-2; unclear D gene. The germline V gene has CDR1 SNHLY and CDR2 FYNNEI. Trimming removed 3 bases from V and 8 bases from J, with 10 bases in between. CDR3 length: 13 amino acids. The CDR3 region is CASSEEIGGELFF. The DNA of the CDR3 is TGTGCCAGCAGTGAGGAGATAGGAGGGGAGCTGTTTTTT.